Listed below are T cell receptor beta chains from one sample, sequenced in a study of low-dose radiotherapy and immunotherapy resistance in tumors. TCRdb re-called the reads with MiXCR, one entry per CDR3 protein. The sample lists tens of thousands of distinct CDR3 sequences; 20% to 30% were seen once. The sample was PBMCs, taken after low-dose radiotherapy plus immunotherapy. These receptors were collected from a male donor with prostate cancer. The CDR3 runs from the conserved cysteine through the conserved F or W. Each record gives: CDR3 length, V gene, J gene, clone size, D gene, CDR3 DNA, CDR3 protein. A D gene is named only where the DNA matches it firmly. A row's size may be missing; if present it is once, few, many or a size class.

len: 15
v_gene: TRBV6-2/TRBV6-3
j_gene: TRBJ1-5
abundance: -
d_gene: -
CDR3nt: TGTGCCAGCAGTAGAGGGGGAGGGGGCAATCAGCCCCAGCATTTT
CDR3aa: CASSRGGGGNQPQHF

len: 16
v_gene: TRBV14
j_gene: TRBJ2-6
abundance: many
d_gene: TRBD1
CDR3nt: TGTGCCAGCAGCCGGAACAGGGGGCCTGGGGCCAACGTCCTGACTTTC
CDR3aa: CASSRNRGPGANVLTF

len: 15
v_gene: TRBV14
j_gene: TRBJ2-4
abundance: many
d_gene: TRBD2
CDR3nt: TGTGCCAGCAGCCAAGGGGCTAGCGGGAGGGCCCTTCAGTACTTC
CDR3aa: CASSQGASGRALQYF

len: 14
v_gene: TRBV5-4
j_gene: TRBJ2-2
abundance: many
d_gene: -
CDR3nt: TGTGCCAGCAGCCCCGAAGCCCTCTCCGGGGAGCTGTTTTTT
CDR3aa: CASSPEALSGELFF

len: 14
v_gene: TRBV5-1
j_gene: TRBJ1-5
abundance: -
d_gene: TRBD1
CDR3nt: TGCGCCAGCAGCTTGGACCAGGGGGATCAGCCCCAGCATTTT
CDR3aa: CASSLDQGDQPQHF

len: 12
v_gene: TRBV28
j_gene: TRBJ1-4
abundance: many
d_gene: -
CDR3nt: TGTGCAACGTGGGGGGCCAATGAAAAACTGTTTTTT
CDR3aa: CATWGANEKLFF

len: 15
v_gene: TRBV20-1
j_gene: TRBJ2-2
abundance: many
d_gene: -
CDR3nt: TGCAGTGCCTTACCGGGGCCGGGGGACACCGGGGAGCTGTTTTTT
CDR3aa: CSALPGPGDTGELFF

len: 13
v_gene: TRBV7-7
j_gene: TRBJ2-1
abundance: many
d_gene: -
CDR3nt: TGTGCCAGCAGCCCGGGACTTTCCGGCGAGCAGTTCTTC
CDR3aa: CASSPGLSGEQFF

len: 15
v_gene: TRBV7-2
j_gene: TRBJ2-1
abundance: many
d_gene: TRBD2
CDR3nt: TGTGCCAGCAGCCCTCGGGAGGGCCCTAGGAATGAGCAGTTCTTC
CDR3aa: CASSPREGPRNEQFF

len: 13
v_gene: TRBV28
j_gene: TRBJ1-1
abundance: many
d_gene: -
CDR3nt: TGTGCCAGCAGTTTGGTTCCGAACACTGAAGCTTTCTTT
CDR3aa: CASSLVPNTEAFF

len: 15
v_gene: TRBV19
j_gene: TRBJ1-5
abundance: many
d_gene: -
CDR3nt: TGTGCCAGTATGCTCCGGGACTATAGCAATCAGCCCCAGCATTTT
CDR3aa: CASMLRDYSNQPQHF

len: 15
v_gene: TRBV29-1
j_gene: TRBJ1-2
abundance: many
d_gene: -
CDR3nt: TGCAGCGTTGACAGGGCTGAGGGTTGGGACTATGGCTACACCTTC
CDR3aa: CSVDRAEGWDYGYTF

len: 15
v_gene: TRBV28
j_gene: TRBJ1-6
abundance: many
d_gene: TRBD1
CDR3nt: TGTGCCAGCAGTCCCACGACAGGGGAACACTCACCCCTCCACTTT
CDR3aa: CASSPTTGEHSPLHF

len: 15
v_gene: TRBV6-1
j_gene: TRBJ1-5
abundance: -
d_gene: -
CDR3nt: TGTGCCAGCGGGGTTATCGCAATTAGCAATCAGCCCCAGCATTTT
CDR3aa: CASGVIAISNQPQHF

len: 18
v_gene: TRBV18
j_gene: TRBJ2-3
abundance: many
d_gene: TRBD2
CDR3nt: TGTGCCAGCTCACCACTGGTGCTTGAGCGGGGGAGCACAGATACGCAGTATTTT
CDR3aa: CASSPLVLERGSTDTQYF

len: 16
v_gene: TRBV2
j_gene: TRBJ2-1
abundance: many
d_gene: TRBD2
CDR3nt: TGTGCCAGCAGTCAAAATCCCGGGACTAAATACAATGAGCAGTTCTTC
CDR3aa: CASSQNPGTKYNEQFF

len: 12
v_gene: TRBV5-1
j_gene: TRBJ1-1
abundance: -
d_gene: -
CDR3nt: TGCGCCAGCAGAATTAACGCGGCTGAAGCTTTCTTT
CDR3aa: CASRINAAEAFF

len: 14
v_gene: TRBV30
j_gene: TRBJ2-4
abundance: many
d_gene: -
CDR3nt: TGTGCCTGGAGTGTACGCAGGTCCAAAAACATTCAGTACTTC
CDR3aa: CAWSVRRSKNIQYF

len: 17
v_gene: TRBV2
j_gene: TRBJ1-1
abundance: many
d_gene: -
CDR3nt: TGTGCCAGCAAGGGCCACAGAACCCCCTTGCGGAACACTGAAGCTTTCTTT
CDR3aa: CASKGHRTPLRNTEAFF

len: 12
v_gene: TRBV5-1
j_gene: TRBJ2-3
abundance: many
d_gene: TRBD1
CDR3nt: TGCGCCAGCAGCTACAGGGGAGATACGCAGTATTTT
CDR3aa: CASSYRGDTQYF

len: 14
v_gene: TRBV6-5
j_gene: TRBJ1-5
abundance: medium-sized
d_gene: TRBD1
CDR3nt: TGTGCCAGCAGTTACTCAGGGACAGCTCAGCCCCAGCATTTT
CDR3aa: CASSYSGTAQPQHF

len: 15
v_gene: TRBV14
j_gene: TRBJ2-7
abundance: once
d_gene: -
CDR3nt: TGTGCCAGCAGCCAAGAGGGAGCCACCCGTTACGAGCAGTACTTC
CDR3aa: CASSQEGATRYEQYF

len: 16
v_gene: TRBV6-5
j_gene: TRBJ2-6
abundance: many
d_gene: -
CDR3nt: TGTGCCAGCAGTTCGACAGGTACTTCTGGGGCCAACGTCCTGACTTTC
CDR3aa: CASSSTGTSGANVLTF

len: 16
v_gene: TRBV28
j_gene: TRBJ1-6
abundance: -
d_gene: -
CDR3nt: TGTGCCAGCAGTTTATCGCTCGGGGGGCGGAATTCACCCCTCCACTTT
CDR3aa: CASSLSLGGRNSPLHF

len: 16
v_gene: TRBV7-6
j_gene: TRBJ2-7
abundance: many
d_gene: -
CDR3nt: TGTGCCAGCAGCTTAGAAGGGGGGACCAGCTCCTACGAGCAGTACTTC
CDR3aa: CASSLEGGTSSYEQYF

len: 11
v_gene: TRBV20-1
j_gene: TRBJ1-1
abundance: many
d_gene: -
CDR3nt: TGCAGTGCTTTCCCTAGGTCTGAAGCTTTCTTT
CDR3aa: CSAFPRSEAFF

len: 15
v_gene: TRBV28
j_gene: TRBJ2-2
abundance: many
d_gene: -
CDR3nt: TGTGCCAGCAGCGCGGGTTCACTAGGCCCCGGGGAGCTGTTTTTT
CDR3aa: CASSAGSLGPGELFF

len: 15
v_gene: TRBV18
j_gene: TRBJ1-1
abundance: many
d_gene: -
CDR3nt: TGTGCCAGCTCACCATCCACGACAATGAACACTGAAGCTTTCTTT
CDR3aa: CASSPSTTMNTEAFF

len: 19
v_gene: TRBV6-1
j_gene: TRBJ1-4
abundance: many
d_gene: TRBD1
CDR3nt: TGTGCCAGCAGTGAAGCGCTTCGGGACAGGGTGTCGACTAATGAAAAACTGTTTTTT
CDR3aa: CASSEALRDRVSTNEKLFF

len: 15
v_gene: TRBV12-3/TRBV12-4
j_gene: TRBJ2-1
abundance: many
d_gene: -
CDR3nt: TGTGCCAGCAGCAAGGACCAGAGCTCCTACAATGAGCAGTTCTTC
CDR3aa: CASSKDQSSYNEQFF

len: 16
v_gene: TRBV19
j_gene: TRBJ2-7
abundance: -
d_gene: TRBD2
CDR3nt: TGTGCCAGTAGTACTTCTAGCGGGGGGTCCTCCTACGAGCAGTACTTC
CDR3aa: CASSTSSGGSSYEQYF

len: 14
v_gene: TRBV5-1
j_gene: TRBJ2-5
abundance: many
d_gene: -
CDR3nt: TGCGCCAGCAGCTTGTCAGGGAATGGAGAGACCCAGTACTTC
CDR3aa: CASSLSGNGETQYF

len: 16
v_gene: TRBV28
j_gene: TRBJ1-2
abundance: many
d_gene: TRBD1
CDR3nt: TGTGCCAGCAGTTTCGGGCAGGGGGCGCGGGTCGGTGGCTACACCTTC
CDR3aa: CASSFGQGARVGGYTF

len: 17
v_gene: TRBV30
j_gene: TRBJ2-1
abundance: many
d_gene: -
CDR3nt: TGTGCCTGGTGCAGGGATCGAATAGCGGCCCCCTACAATGAGCAGTTCTTC
CDR3aa: CAWCRDRIAAPYNEQFF

len: 14
v_gene: TRBV5-5
j_gene: TRBJ2-5
abundance: -
d_gene: -
CDR3nt: TGTGCCAGCAGCTTGTGGGGGAATCAAGAGACCCAGTACTTC
CDR3aa: CASSLWGNQETQYF

len: 12
v_gene: TRBV24-1
j_gene: TRBJ2-3
abundance: few
d_gene: -
CDR3nt: TGTGCCACCAGTGATTTCACAGATACGCAGTATTTT
CDR3aa: CATSDFTDTQYF

len: 16
v_gene: TRBV6-2/TRBV6-3
j_gene: TRBJ2-2
abundance: many
d_gene: TRBD1
CDR3nt: TGTGCCAGCAGTCACGACAGGGGGCGCGGGACCGGGGAGCTGTTTTTT
CDR3aa: CASSHDRGRGTGELFF

len: 12
v_gene: TRBV20-1
j_gene: TRBJ2-5
abundance: many
d_gene: -
CDR3nt: TGCAGTGCTAGGTTAGCCCAAGAGACCCAGTACTTC
CDR3aa: CSARLAQETQYF

len: 15
v_gene: TRBV2
j_gene: TRBJ2-2
abundance: many
d_gene: TRBD2
CDR3nt: TGTGCCAGCAGTGCTAGCGGGAGTCTCACCGGGGAGCTGTTTTTT
CDR3aa: CASSASGSLTGELFF

len: 16
v_gene: TRBV24-1
j_gene: TRBJ2-3
abundance: many
d_gene: TRBD2
CDR3nt: TGTGCCACCAGTGATAACCCTAGCGGGAGTGGAGATACGCAGTATTTT
CDR3aa: CATSDNPSGSGDTQYF

len: 15
v_gene: TRBV6-2/TRBV6-3
j_gene: TRBJ2-7
abundance: many
d_gene: -
CDR3nt: TGTGCCATCCAGAACCCGACAGGGAGGGCCTACGAGCAGTACTTC
CDR3aa: CAIQNPTGRAYEQYF

len: 15
v_gene: TRBV28
j_gene: TRBJ2-3
abundance: many
d_gene: -
CDR3nt: TGTGCCAGCAGAGACATAGGGCTCCGCACAGATACGCAGTATTTT
CDR3aa: CASRDIGLRTDTQYF

len: 15
v_gene: TRBV6-1
j_gene: TRBJ2-4
abundance: few
d_gene: -
CDR3nt: TGTGCCAGCAGCCCGTATGTAGAAGCGGGAAACATTCAGTACTTC
CDR3aa: CASSPYVEAGNIQYF

len: 14
v_gene: TRBV5-4
j_gene: TRBJ2-5
abundance: many
d_gene: -
CDR3nt: TGTGCCAGCAGCTTGGGGGGGCGGAAAGAGACCCAGTACTTC
CDR3aa: CASSLGGRKETQYF

len: 17
v_gene: TRBV5-4
j_gene: TRBJ2-2
abundance: -
d_gene: TRBD2
CDR3nt: TGTGCCAGCAGCCTGCTGGGTCGCGGGAGGGGCACCGGGGAGCTGTTTTTT
CDR3aa: CASSLLGRGRGTGELFF

len: 15
v_gene: TRBV25-1
j_gene: TRBJ2-7
abundance: many
d_gene: -
CDR3nt: TGTGCCAGTAGCACCGGAGGCGGGATGGACTACGAGCAGTACTTC
CDR3aa: CASSTGGGMDYEQYF

len: 12
v_gene: TRBV28
j_gene: TRBJ1-2
abundance: many
d_gene: -
CDR3nt: TGTGCCAGCAGTCTTCTTAACTATGGCTACACCTTC
CDR3aa: CASSLLNYGYTF

len: 16
v_gene: TRBV3-1
j_gene: TRBJ2-7
abundance: -
d_gene: -
CDR3nt: TGTGCCAGCAGCCAAGAAGTCCGGGGGAGCTCCTACGAGCAGTACTTC
CDR3aa: CASSQEVRGSSYEQYF

len: 14
v_gene: TRBV10-2
j_gene: TRBJ2-5
abundance: many
d_gene: -
CDR3nt: TGCGCCAGCAGTGACCCGGGGGTTGCCGAGACCCAGTACTTC
CDR3aa: CASSDPGVAETQYF

len: 16
v_gene: TRBV2
j_gene: TRBJ2-3
abundance: many
d_gene: -
CDR3nt: TGTGCCAGCAGTGGGGGGGCAGGGAGAATGACAGATACGCAGTATTTT
CDR3aa: CASSGGAGRMTDTQYF

len: 23
v_gene: TRBV5-4
j_gene: TRBJ2-3
abundance: -
d_gene: -
CDR3nt: -
CDR3aa: CASTNQTSMYLCAIAGTTDTQYF

len: 15
v_gene: TRBV5-4
j_gene: TRBJ1-6
abundance: -
d_gene: -
CDR3nt: TGTGCCAGCAGCGCTGAGCCCAGGGAAGGTTCACCCCTCCACTTT
CDR3aa: CASSAEPREGSPLHF

len: 14
v_gene: TRBV10-2
j_gene: TRBJ2-7
abundance: many
d_gene: -
CDR3nt: TGCGCCAGCACCGAGGGGGGACAGATCTACGAGCAGTACTTC
CDR3aa: CASTEGGQIYEQYF

len: 17
v_gene: TRBV27
j_gene: TRBJ2-7
abundance: many
d_gene: -
CDR3nt: TGTGCCAGCAGTCTCCAGTACAGCGAAAAACTTCCCTACGAGCAGTACTTC
CDR3aa: CASSLQYSEKLPYEQYF